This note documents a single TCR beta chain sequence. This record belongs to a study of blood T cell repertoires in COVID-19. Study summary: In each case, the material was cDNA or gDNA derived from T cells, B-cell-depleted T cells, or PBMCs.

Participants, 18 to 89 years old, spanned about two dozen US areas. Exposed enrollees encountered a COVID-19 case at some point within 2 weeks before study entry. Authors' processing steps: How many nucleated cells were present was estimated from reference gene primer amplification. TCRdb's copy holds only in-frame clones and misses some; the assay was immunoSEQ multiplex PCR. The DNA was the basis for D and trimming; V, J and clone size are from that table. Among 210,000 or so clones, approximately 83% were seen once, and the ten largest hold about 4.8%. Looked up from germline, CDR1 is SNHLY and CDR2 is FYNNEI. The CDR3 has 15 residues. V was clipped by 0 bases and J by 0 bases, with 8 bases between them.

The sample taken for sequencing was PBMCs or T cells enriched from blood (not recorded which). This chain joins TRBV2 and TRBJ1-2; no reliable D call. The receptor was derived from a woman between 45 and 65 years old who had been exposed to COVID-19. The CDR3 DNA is TGTGCCAGCAGTGAAGCGCGTGGAGCTAACTATGGCTACACCTTC. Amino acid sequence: CASSEARGANYGYTF.